The 21 T cell receptor beta chains presented below share a single source sample, sequenced in a study of cytomegalovirus exposure and HLA in healthy donors (dated by TCRdb to the late 2010s). The library relied on the immunoSEQ multiplex PCR assay. A mixture of 60 forward primers for TCR Vbeta segments and 13 reverse primers for TCR Jbeta segments was used in the multiplex PCR. Drawn from immuneACCESS, this table holds only the in-frame rearrangements with V and J called that TCRdb kept. Clones are partly lost; checked studies trace under half to an unresolved V gene and leave the rest unexplained. For this sample there are approximately 120,000 clones; about three quarters appear just once. Roughly an eighth of the sample is taken by the ten largest. The specimen was PBMCs. Receptors originate from a woman aged 60-70 years in good health and CMV-seropositive.

The chain has TRBV6-5 and TRBJ1-1; weak D call: TRBD1 (5 bases). Trimming removed 0 bases at V and 8 bases at J, with 7 bases between. Germline-derived CDR1 and CDR2 are MNHEY and SVGAGI. The CDR3 runs to 12 residues. The CDR3 is CASSYSGGEAFF. The CDR3 nucleotides read TGTGCCAGCAGTTACTCGGGGGGGGAAGCTTTCTTT.

The V gene is TRBV7-2, the J gene TRBJ1-2; D gene ambiguous. Per germline, CDR1 SGHTA and CDR2 FQGNSA. The CDR3 totals 15 residues. V was clipped by 1 base and J by 2 bases, with 11 bases between them. CDR3 region: CASSLGVGLNYGYTF. The CDR3, as DNA: TGTGCCAGCAGCTTAGGTGTGGGCTTAAACTATGGCTACACCTTC.

DNA for the CDR3: TGTGCCAGCAGCCAAGAGTTGAGATTCTATAGCAATCAGCCCCAGCATTTT. Translation: CASSQELRFYSNQPQHF. This chain connects TRBV4-2 to TRBJ1-5; D gene ambiguous. In germline, CDR1 is LGHNA, CDR2 YNFKEQ. V was pared by 0 bases and J by 0 bases, with 12 bases between. The CDR3 has 17 amino acids.

This clone was counted a few times. The chain employs TRBV25-1 and TRBJ1-5; perhaps TRBD1 as D (5 bases). Per the germline V gene, CDR1 is MGHDK and CDR2 is SYGVNS. The CDR3 loop spans 15 amino acids. Trimming took off 4 bases at V and 3 bases at J, with 13 bases between the two ends. This CDR3 reads CASSGRDGFNQPQHF. The CDR3 DNA reads as TGTGCCAGCAGTGGGCGGGACGGATTCAATCAGCCCCAGCATTTT.

This clone was found once. The rearrangement joins TRBV19 to TRBJ1-1, with D perhaps TRBD1 (6 bases). The germline CDR1 and CDR2 sequences are LNHDA and SQIVND (reference sequence). The CDR3 has 13 amino acids. V was clipped by 8 bases and J by 0 bases, with 10 bases between them. In DNA, the CDR3 is TGTGCCAGTTTACAGGGAATGAACACTGAAGCTTTCTTT. This gives the protein CASLQGMNTEAFF.

The chain uses TRBV5-4 and TRBJ2-3; TRBD2 agrees at 8 bases. This CDR3 comprises 16 residues. Losses at the gene ends were 1 base for V and 1 base for J; bases not matched to a gene: 5. Germline-derived CDR1 and CDR2 are SGHNT and YYREEE (reference sequence). CDR3 DNA sequence: TGTGCCAGCAGCTTGACCCCGGGAGGGGGCACAGATACGCAGTATTTT. Its protein is CASSLTPGGGTDTQYF.

This clone was picked up one time. This chain links TRBV11-2 with TRBJ1-1; a possible D gene is TRBD1 (6 bases). Trimming removed 4 bases from V and 3 bases from J, with 21 bases in between. CDR3 length: 17 residues. The V gene's germline CDR1 is SGHAT and CDR2 FQNNGV. CDR3 in amino acids: CASSWRGGLGEDTEAFF. In DNA, the CDR3 is TGTGCCAGCAGCTGGCGGGGGGGGCTAGGTGAGGACACTGAAGCTTTCTTT.

The genes are TRBV18 and TRBJ1-3; a weak D match, TRBD1 (6 bases). The V gene lost 6 bases and the J gene lost 0 bases, with 15 bases spanning the gap. This CDR3 spans 16 amino acids. CDR1 KGHSH and CDR2 LQKENI come from the germline V gene. The CDR3 here is CASSPVQGSSGNTIYF. In nucleotides, the CDR3 is TGTGCCAGCTCGCCCGTCCAGGGGAGCTCTGGAAACACCATATATTTT.

The gene calls are TRBV4-3 and TRBJ1-1; possibly TRBD1 for D (5 bases). This CDR3 comprises 13 residues. Trimming pared 4 bases from V and 1 base from J, leaving 7 bases between. CDR1 is LGHNA and CDR2 is YSLEER in the germline V gene. In nucleotides, the CDR3 is TGCGCCAGCAGCCTGACAGCGAACACTGAAGCTTTCTTT. Translated: CASSLTANTEAFF.

The rearrangement joins TRBV2 to TRBJ2-3; 8 bases line up with TRBD1. Germline V CDR1 and CDR2: SNHLY, FYNNEI. With 6 bases clipped from V and 6 bases from J, the junction kept 8 bases outside the gene matches. The CDR3 contains 14 residues. The CDR3 region is CASRRGQGGDTQYF. CDR3 nucleotide sequence: TGTGCCAGCAGGAGAGGACAGGGTGGGGATACGCAGTATTTT.

This clone was recorded once. The CDR3 reads CASSQQGIWGGDTQYF. CDR3 sequence (DNA): TGTGCCAGCAGCCAGCAAGGCATATGGGGCGGTGATACGCAGTATTTT. J is TRBJ2-3 and V is TRBV7-2, with a weak D call TRBD1 (5 bases). V dropped 5 bases and J dropped 6 bases, with 21 bases sitting between them. The CDR3 loop spans 16 amino acids. Germline V gene lookup returns CDR1 SGHTA and CDR2 FQGNSA.

The J gene is TRBJ1-2, the V gene TRBV4-2, with a tentative D call TRBD1 (5 bases). The CDR3 is 14 amino acids. CDR1 is LGHNA, CDR2 YNFKEQ, per germline. V was clipped by 1 base and J by 4 bases, with 10 bases between them. CDR3 sequence reads: CASSQVVQGYGYTF. DNA for the CDR3: TGTGCCAGCAGCCAAGTCGTCCAGGGCTATGGCTACACCTTC.

This rearrangement joins TRBV5-4 to TRBJ2-5, with TRBD2 matching 10 bases. V shed 1 base, J shed 1 base, and the junction held 10 bases outside the gene matches. Per the germline V gene, CDR1 is SGHNT and CDR2 is YYREEE (reference sequence). This CDR3 has 18 residues. In DNA form, the CDR3 reads TGTGCCAGCAGCTTGTACGGTAGCGGGAGGACCCTCCAAGAGACCCAGTACTTC. It specifies CASSLYGSGRTLQETQYF. Full variable domain (rest looked up from reference TRBV5-4 and TRBJ2-5): ETGVTQSPTHLIKTRGQQVTLRCSSQSGHNTVSWYQQALGQGPQFIFQYYREEENGRGNFPPRFSGLQFPNYSSELNVNALELDDSALYLCASSLYGSGRTLQETQYFGPGTRLLVL.

J is TRBJ2-7 and V is TRBV7-2; TRBD1 is a possible D gene (6 bases). The germline CDR1 and CDR2 sequences are SGHTA and FQGNSA. The V gene lost 5 bases and the J gene lost 3 bases, with 14 bases spanning the gap. There are 14 residues in the CDR3. The CDR3 DNA sequence: TGTGCCAGCAGCCTCCGGACAGATGTCTACGAGCAGTACTTC. The encoded protein is CASSLRTDVYEQYF.

The chain carries TRBV6-6 and TRBJ1-3; D uncertain. This CDR3 region has 14 residues. V lost 10 bases, J lost 4 bases, and 17 bases lay in between. Germline CDR1 MNHNY, CDR2 SVGAGI (reference sequence). CDR3 sequence reads: CATRPRQEGNTIYF. CDR3 DNA sequence: TGTGCCACCCGACCCCGGCAGGAAGGAAACACCATATATTTT.

J is TRBJ1-5 and V is TRBV2, with D possibly being TRBD1 (5 bases). The CDR3 runs to 14 residues. Germline CDR1 and CDR2: SNHLY and FYNNEI. Trimming shortened V by 3 bases and J by 4 bases, and 10 bases separated the two germline ends. CDR3 coding DNA: TGTGCCAGCAGTGATCAGGGAGGGAATCAGCCCCAGCATTTT. Its translation: CASSDQGGNQPQHF.

The gene calls are TRBV5-1 and TRBJ1-1, with 7 bases matching TRBD1. Germline V gene sequence: CDR1 SGHRS, CDR2 YFSETQ. The V and J ends lost 4 bases and 4 bases, in that order; junction bases with no gene match: 10. The CDR3 is 15 amino acids. Here the CDR3 DNA reads TGCGCCAGCAGCGTGATAGGGGGCACGGGCACTGAAGCTTTCTTT. Translating gives CASSVIGGTGTEAFF. Variable domain in full (rest from reference TRBV5-1 and TRBJ1-1): KAGVTQTPRYLIKTRGQQVTLSCSPISGHRSVSWYQQTPGQGLQFLFEYFSETQRNKGNFPGRFSGRQFSNSRSEMNVSTLELGDSALYLCASSVIGGTGTEAFFGQGTRLTVV.

This chain uses TRBV30 with TRBJ1-4; no clear D. The length of the CDR3 is 13 residues. In germline, CDR1 is GTSNPN, CDR2 SVGIG (reference sequence). V was shortened by 1 base and J by 4 bases, with 7 bases between the two germline ends. In nucleotides, the CDR3 is TGTGCCTGGAGTGGTCAGGATAATGAAAAACTGTTTTTT. Its protein product is CAWSGQDNEKLFF.

The chain recombines TRBV27 with TRBJ2-1; possible D gene TRBD1, 7 bases. CDR3 length: 13 amino acids. CDR1 is MNHEY and CDR2 is SMNVEV in the germline V gene (reference sequence). Trimming cost V 8 bases and J 10 bases, with 18 bases left between them. The CDR3 nucleotides are TGTGCCAGCCGGAGGGGGCTATACTGGGAGCAGTTCTTC. Translation gives CASRRGLYWEQFF.

The J gene is TRBJ2-7, the V gene TRBV30, with 8 bases fitting TRBD2. Germline CDR1 and CDR2: GTSNPN and SVGIG (reference sequence). This CDR3 region has 15 residues. Trimming at V came to 5 bases and at J to 6 bases, leaving 15 bases not matched to a gene. The CDR3 sequence: CAWVGESGGGSEQYF. CDR3 nucleotide sequence: TGTGCCTGGGTGGGGGAAAGCGGGGGCGGATCCGAGCAGTACTTC.

The V and J genes are TRBV28 and TRBJ2-7, with a possible D match to TRBD1 (6 bases). The CDR3 contains 12 residues. The V end was cut by 6 bases, the J end by 2 bases, with 8 bases between. Germline-derived CDR1 and CDR2 are MDHEN and SYDVKM. The CDR3, as DNA: TGTGCCAGCAGCAGGGGCACCTACGAGCAGTACTTC. It yields the protein CASSRGTYEQYF.